The TCR beta chain described here comes from a study of T-cell memory formation after mild COVID-19 (dated by TCRdb to the early 2020s). At the level of the whole study: Most TCR sequence clusters were specific to one of the two donors. Two young, previously healthy adult volunteers, one female and one male, were included in the cohort. In a couple of donors, T-cell clones that expanded and contracted after mild COVID-19 were followed by sequencing TCRalpha and TCRbeta repertoires longitudinally.

There are many counts of this clonotype. Its antigen has not been determined. The record has no base qualities; no much larger clone is one base away. Ficoll-Paque density gradient centrifugation was the method used to isolate PBMCs. The CDR3 goes from the cysteine to the phenylalanine over 16 residues. Kept here is only the CDR3 DNA, which spans 48 bases and is read in frame from base 1. Trimming takes 3 bases off V and 4 bases off J; junction bases not matched to a gene: 7. The germline V gene specifies MGHRA as CDR1 and YSYEKL as CDR2. What the authors observed across the whole study: The second-wave clones that peaked on day 37 were not confirmed to be SARS-CoV-2 specific. Clones contracting from day 15 to 85 had balanced CD4/CD8 phenotypes, while a second wave expanding from day 15 to 37 was biased towards CD4+. Contracting CD4+ clones appeared mostly in the CM and EM memory subsets, whereas CD8+ clones were enriched in EMRA. Only a couple of mild cases were covered in the study, and larger cohorts including severe cases with pre-infection samples were considered necessary. Some responding clones were detected in pre-infection memory, suggesting pre-existing cross-reactive memory T cells joined the SARS-CoV-2 response.

Sequenced using an Illumina NovaSeq 6000. TCRalpha and TCRbeta cDNA libraries were constructed by 5'RACE with constant-segment primers, with sample barcodes and unique molecular identifiers being introduced. Trizol reagent was used to extract RNA from every sample. Library amplification was performed in two PCR steps, and a second sample barcode and Illumina TruSeq adapters were introduced in the second step. Sequencing of the libraries was done on an Illumina NovaSeq, producing 2 x 150 bp paired-end reads. The study's processing was this. With migec v1.2.7, reads were demultiplexed and then collapsed into UMI-guided consensus sequences. With mixcr v2.1.11, UMI consensuses were aligned to TRA and TRB V and J templates and assembled into clonotypes. Expanded or contracted clonotypes were those called significant by both edgeR and NoisET, with noise models trained on biological replicates. For edgeR calls, the thresholds were a false discovery rate-adjusted p below 0.01 and a log2 fold-change of 1. As an exploratory analysis of dynamics, max-normalized trajectories of the 1000 most abundant clonotypes were examined with PCA combined with hierarchical clustering. Separately sequenced CD4+ and CD8+ repertoires were used to assign a CD4 or CD8 phenotype to each responding clone. The public reads were run again by TCRdb, first through fastp at Q25 and then through MiXCR, and only productive beta chains were kept. Each entry merges the rows of one CDR3 protein and shows their most common DNA and genes. The V and J calls come from TCRdb's annotation, not from the publication. The sample table lists some 160,000 distinct CDR3 sequences, roughly a third of them with a count of one. More than 10% of the sample comes from the top ten.

The specimen was PBMCs or a T cell subset sorted from them (not recorded which). The origin of this receptor is an adult woman who had mild COVID-19 (a few samples of this study predate the infection). The sample titles of this study are shuffled in the database, so cell type and time point are left out; the donor was told from shared clones. The chain joins TRBV4-1 to TRBJ2-1, with 9 bases aligning to TRBD2. The CDR3 reads CASSHPTSGLYNEQFF. The nucleotide sequence reads TGCGCCAGCAGCCACCCGACTAGCGGACTATACAATGAGCAGTTCTTC.